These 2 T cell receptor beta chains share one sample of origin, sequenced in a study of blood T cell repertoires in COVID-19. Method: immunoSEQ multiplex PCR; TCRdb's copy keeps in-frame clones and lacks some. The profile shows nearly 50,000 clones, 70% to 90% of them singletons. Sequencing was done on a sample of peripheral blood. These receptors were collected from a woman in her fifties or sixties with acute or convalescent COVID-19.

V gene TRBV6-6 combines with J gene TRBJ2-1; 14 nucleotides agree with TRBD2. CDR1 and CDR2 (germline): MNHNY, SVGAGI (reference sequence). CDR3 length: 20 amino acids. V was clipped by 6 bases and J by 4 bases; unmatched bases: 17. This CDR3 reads CASSQTPGLAGVGPYNEQFF. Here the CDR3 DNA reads TGTGCCAGCAGCCAAACGCCGGGACTAGCGGGAGTGGGACCATACAATGAGCAGTTCTTC.

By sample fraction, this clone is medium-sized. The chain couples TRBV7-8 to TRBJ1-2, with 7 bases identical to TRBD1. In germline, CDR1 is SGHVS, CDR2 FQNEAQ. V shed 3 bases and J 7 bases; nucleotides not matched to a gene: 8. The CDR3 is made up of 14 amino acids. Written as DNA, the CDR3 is TGTGCCAGCAGCTTGCGTGACAGGGCGTCTGGCTACACCTTC. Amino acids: CASSLRDRASGYTF.